What follows are 3 T cell receptor beta chains derived from one specimen sequenced in a study of blood T cell repertoires in COVID-19. The protocol was immunoSEQ multiplex PCR, while the TCRdb copy is restricted to in-frame clones and leaves out a portion. This sample yields 210,000 or so clones, of which approximately 91% are seen a single time; 5.5% to 7% belongs to the top ten. Material: peripheral blood. The receptors derive from a woman aged 40 to 55 who had recovered from COVID-19.

This clone was recorded once. The chain links TRBV3-1 (or the pseudogene TRBV3-2) to TRBJ2-7; 9 bases are a match to TRBD2. The CDR3 extends over 16 amino acids. V was pared by 0 bases and J by 7 bases, with 10 bases of the junction left unmatched. From germline, CDR1 is LGHDT and CDR2 YNNKEL (reference sequence). DNA for the CDR3: TGTGCCAGCAGCCAAGAATTGATAGCGGGAGCCAGGGAGCAGTACTTC. Its translation: CASSQELIAGAREQYF.

This chain connects TRBV7-8 to TRBJ2-7; TRBD1 agrees at 10 bases. CDR1 SGHVS and CDR2 FQNEAQ come from the germline V gene. Trimming at V came to 1 base and at J to 1 base, leaving 4 bases not matched to a gene. CDR3 length equals 16 residues. This CDR3 is CASSLGQGAASYEQYF. Written as DNA, the CDR3 is TGTGCCAGCAGCTTAGGACAGGGGGCTGCTTCCTACGAGCAGTACTTC.

V gene TRBV3-1 (or the pseudogene TRBV3-2) combines with J gene TRBJ2-7; 7 nucleotides line up with TRBD1. V gave up 4 bases and J gave up 5 bases; unmatched junction bases: 8. Germline V lookup: CDR1 LGHDT, CDR2 YNNKEL (reference sequence). CDR3 length: 14 amino acids. As DNA, the CDR3 is TGTGCCAGCAGCCGCCGACAGGGTTACGACGAGCAGTACTTC. This codes for CASSRRQGYDEQYF.